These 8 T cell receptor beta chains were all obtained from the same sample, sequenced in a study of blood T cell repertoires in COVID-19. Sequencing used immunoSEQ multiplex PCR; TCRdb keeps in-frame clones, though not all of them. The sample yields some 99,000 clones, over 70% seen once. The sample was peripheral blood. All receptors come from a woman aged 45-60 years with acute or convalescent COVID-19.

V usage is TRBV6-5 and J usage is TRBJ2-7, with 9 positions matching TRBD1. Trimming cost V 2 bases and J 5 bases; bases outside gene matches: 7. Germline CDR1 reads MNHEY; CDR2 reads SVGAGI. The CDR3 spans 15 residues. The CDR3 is CASSYGGTGMDEQYF. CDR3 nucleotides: TGTGCCAGCAGTTACGGCGGGACAGGGATGGACGAGCAGTACTTC.

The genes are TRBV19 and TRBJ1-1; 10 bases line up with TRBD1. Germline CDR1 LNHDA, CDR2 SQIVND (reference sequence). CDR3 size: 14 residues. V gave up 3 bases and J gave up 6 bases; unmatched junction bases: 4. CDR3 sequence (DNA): TGTGCCAGTAGTATCGAGGACAGGGGGGCTGAAGCTTTCTTT. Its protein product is CASSIEDRGAEAFF.

CDR3 DNA: TGTGCCAGCAGCAACGGCGACAGGACTTCCTACGAGCAGTACTTC. Its translation: CASSNGDRTSYEQYF. The chain joins TRBV6-5 to TRBJ2-7, with a possible D match to TRBD1 (6 bases). This CDR3 has 15 residues. Trimming shortened V by 6 bases and J by 1 base, and 16 bases separated the two germline ends. Germline V gene lookup returns CDR1 MNHEY and CDR2 SVGAGI.

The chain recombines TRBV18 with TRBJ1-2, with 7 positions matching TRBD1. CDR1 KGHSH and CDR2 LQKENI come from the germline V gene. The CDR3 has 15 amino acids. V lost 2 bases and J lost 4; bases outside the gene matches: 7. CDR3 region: CASSPTGQERYGYTF. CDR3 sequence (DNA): TGTGCCAGCTCACCAACCGGACAGGAACGCTATGGCTACACCTTC.

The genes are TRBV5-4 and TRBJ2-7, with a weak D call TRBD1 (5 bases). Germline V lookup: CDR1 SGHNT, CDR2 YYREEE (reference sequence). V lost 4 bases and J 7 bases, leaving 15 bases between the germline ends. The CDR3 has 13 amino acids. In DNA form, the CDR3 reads TGTGCCAGCAGCACCCAAAACAGGCTGGAGCAGTACTTC. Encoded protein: CASSTQNRLEQYF. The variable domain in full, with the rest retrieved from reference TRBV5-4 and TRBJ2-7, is ETGVTQSPTHLIKTRGQQVTLRCSSQSGHNTVSWYQQALGQGPQFIFQYYREEENGRGNFPPRFSGLQFPNYSSELNVNALELDDSALYLCASSTQNRLEQYFGPGTRLTVT.

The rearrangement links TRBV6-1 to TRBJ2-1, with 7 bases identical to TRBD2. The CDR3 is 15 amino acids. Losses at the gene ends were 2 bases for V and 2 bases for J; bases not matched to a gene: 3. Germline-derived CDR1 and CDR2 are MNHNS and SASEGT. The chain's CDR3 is CASSEWLAAYNEQFF. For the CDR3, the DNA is TGTGCCAGCAGTGAATGGCTAGCGGCCTACAATGAGCAGTTCTTC.

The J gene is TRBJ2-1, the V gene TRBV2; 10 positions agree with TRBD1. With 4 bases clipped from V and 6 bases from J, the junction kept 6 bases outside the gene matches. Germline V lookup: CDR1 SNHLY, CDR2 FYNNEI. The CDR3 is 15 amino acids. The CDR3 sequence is CASSVFGQGGNEQFF. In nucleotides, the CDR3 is TGTGCCAGCAGTGTATTTGGACAGGGGGGCAATGAGCAGTTCTTC.

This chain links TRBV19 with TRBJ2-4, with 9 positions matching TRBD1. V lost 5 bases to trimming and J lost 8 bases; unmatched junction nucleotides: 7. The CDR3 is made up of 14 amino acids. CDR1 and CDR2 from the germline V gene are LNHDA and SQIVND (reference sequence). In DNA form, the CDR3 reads TGTGCCAGTAGTCTCCGGGACAGGGAGTACATTCAGTACTTC. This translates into CASSLRDREYIQYF.